A single sample is the source of the 27 T cell receptor beta chains below, sequenced in a study of T-cell memory formation after mild COVID-19 (dated by TCRdb to 2020 to 2023). Libraries came from 5' RACE. The sequencer was an Illumina NovaSeq 6000. TCRdb itself trimmed the public reads at Q25 with fastp, ran MiXCR and retained productive beta chains. Rows are combined by CDR3 protein, so each entry shows the most common genes and DNA. Within this sample are 450,000 or so distinct CDR3 sequences, with around 20% of them counted one time only. The leading ten clones occupy around 9.2% of the sample. Sequenced material: PBMCs or a T cell subset sorted from them (not recorded which). These receptors were collected from an adult woman who had mild COVID-19 (a few samples of this study predate the infection). The sample titles of this study are shuffled in the database, so cell type and time point are left out; the donor was told from shared clones.

The chain is built from TRBV6-1 and TRBJ1-1; D remains ambiguous. Trimming stripped 8 bases from V and 0 bases from J, with 10 bases between. CDR1 is MNHNS and CDR2 is SASEGT in the germline V gene. The CDR3 spans 13 residues. The chain's CDR3 is CASEGLLNTEAFF. The CDR3 DNA sequence: TGTGCCAGCGAAGGGCTTCTGAACACTGAAGCTTTCTTT.

The chain has TRBV24-1 and TRBJ1-2, with D possibly being TRBD1 (6 bases). V lost 4 bases and J lost 5, with 19 bases in between. Germline V gives CDR1 KGHDR, CDR2 SFDVKD. This CDR3 has 16 residues. CDR3 in DNA: TGTGCCACCAGTGACCCCTCCCGACAGGCATGGTATGGCTACACCTTC. It yields the protein CATSDPSRQAWYGYTF.

The V gene is TRBV5-1, the J gene TRBJ1-1, with 11 bases identical to TRBD1. Trimming removed 3 bases from V and 3 bases from J; junction bases left unmatched: 1. Germline V gene data show CDR1 as SGHRS and CDR2 as YFSETQ. The CDR3 is 14 residues long. The DNA for the CDR3 is TGCGCCAGCAGCTGGGGACAGGGGGACACTGAAGCTTTCTTT. This translates into CASSWGQGDTEAFF.

The rearrangement joins TRBV19 to TRBJ2-7; the match to TRBD1 covers 9 bases. V gave up 4 bases and J gave up 6 bases; unmatched junction bases: 7. The germline CDR1 and CDR2 sequences are LNHDA and SQIVND (reference sequence). There are 14 residues in the CDR3. The CDR3 sequence is CASSRDRAGGEQYF. The CDR3 DNA reads as TGTGCCAGTAGTAGGGACAGGGCCGGAGGCGAGCAGTACTTC. Based on the CDR3 plus reference TRBV19 and TRBJ2-7, the full variable domain is DGGITQSPKYLFRKEGQNVTLSCEQNLNHDAMYWYRQDPGQGLRLIYYSQIVNDFQKGDIAEGYSVSREKKESFPLTVTSAQKNPTAFYLCASSRDRAGGEQYFGPGTRLTVT.

This clonotype has only a few counts. The chain couples TRBV6-1 to TRBJ2-3, with 9 bases matching TRBD2. Germline V gene lookup returns CDR1 MNHNS and CDR2 SASEGT. The ends lost 2 bases at V and 7 bases at J; junction bases unmatched: 4. This CDR3 contains 14 residues. The CDR3 spells CASSEPRGGNTQYF. CDR3 coding DNA: TGTGCCAGCAGTGAACCGCGGGGGGGCAATACGCAGTATTTT.

The V gene is TRBV6-5, the J gene TRBJ1-2; D might be TRBD1 (5 bases). V lost 6 bases and J lost 8, with 13 bases in between. The CDR3 has 12 residues. Germline lookup yields CDR1 MNHEY and CDR2 SVGAGI. The CDR3 DNA sequence: TGTGCCAGCAGCTCCGGGACTAAGGGCTACACCTTC. This codes for CASSSGTKGYTF.

The chain has TRBV7-8 and TRBJ1-1; TRBD1 is a possible D gene (5 bases). V lost 1 base and J lost 7, with 7 bases in between. The CDR3 spans 12 residues. Germline V CDR1 and CDR2: SGHVS, FQNEAQ. CDR3 loop: CASSLGQLEAFF. DNA for the CDR3: TGTGCCAGCAGCTTAGGACAGCTTGAAGCTTTCTTT.

The DNA of the CDR3 is TGCGCCAGCAGCCCATTAGCGGGGGATGTGAATGAGCAGTTCTTC. This gives the protein CASSPLAGDVNEQFF. V and J are TRBV5-1 and TRBJ2-1; 9 bases line up with TRBD2. J lost 7 bases, V lost 4 bases, and 9 bases had no gene match. Germline lookup yields CDR1 SGHRS and CDR2 YFSETQ. The CDR3 length is 15 residues.

The chain employs TRBV29-1 and TRBJ2-6; D unclear. Looked up from germline, CDR1 is SQVTM and CDR2 is ANQGSEA. This CDR3 spans 14 amino acids. V was trimmed by 5 bases and J by 0 bases, leaving 8 bases between them. Written as DNA, the CDR3 is TGCAGCGTTCCGACGGGCTCTGGGGCCAACGTCCTGACTTTC. Residues: CSVPTGSGANVLTF. The full variable domain, in which reference TRBV29-1 and TRBJ2-6 provide the parts outside the CDR3, is SAVISQKPSRDICQRGTSLTIQCQVDSQVTMMFWYRQQPGQSLTLIATANQGSEATYESGFVIDKFPISRPNLTFSTLTVSNMSPEDSSIYLCSVPTGSGANVLTFGAGSRLTVL.

This clonotype came up a few times. In nucleotides, the CDR3 is TGTGCCAGCAGTCCCGGCACCTTCCCTGGGACTGAAGCTTTCTTT. It encodes CASSPGTFPGTEAFF. V usage is TRBV12-3 or TRBV12-4 and J usage is TRBJ1-1; D not resolved. This CDR3 has 15 amino acids. Trimming removed 5 bases from V and 5 bases from J, with 18 bases in between.

V and J are TRBV5-1 and TRBJ2-3; 11 nucleotides agree with TRBD2. Losses at the gene ends were 0 bases for V and 0 bases for J; bases not matched to a gene: 6. Germline V gene sequence: CDR1 SGHRS, CDR2 YFSETQ. The CDR3 extends over 18 amino acids. The CDR3 is CASSLDPSGRISTDTQYF. The CDR3 nucleotides read TGCGCCAGCAGCTTGGATCCTAGCGGGAGGATCAGCACAGATACGCAGTATTTT.

This clonotype was observed at least ten times. The V and J genes are TRBV3-1 and TRBJ2-3; possible D gene TRBD1, 5 bases. The V gene lost 1 base and the J gene lost 4 bases, with 12 bases spanning the gap. The CDR3 loop spans 15 amino acids. Germline V gene data show CDR1 as LGHDT and CDR2 as YNNKEL (reference sequence). DNA of the CDR3: TGTGCCAGCAGCCAAGGAAACAGGAAAGCAGATACGCAGTATTTT. Translating it yields CASSQGNRKADTQYF.

This clonotype showed up just a few times. The chain joins TRBV4-1 to TRBJ1-5, with D perhaps TRBD1 (5 bases). Germline values: CDR1 MGHRA, CDR2 YSYEKL. With 1 base removed from V and 3 bases from J, the gap between germline ends came to 22 bases. This CDR3 region has 19 residues. The DNA for the CDR3 is TGCGCCAGCAGCCAAGTTCCCCTCCGTCCGGACACAGTCAATCAGCCCCAGCATTTT. This encodes CASSQVPLRPDTVNQPQHF.

This chain connects TRBV30 to TRBJ1-1; D unclear. The CDR3 totals 16 residues. V was pared by 4 bases and J by 0 bases, with 18 bases between. Germline V gene data show CDR1 as GTSNPN and CDR2 as SVGIG (reference sequence). CDR3 protein: CAWTRASRPVNTEAFF. The CDR3 bases are TGTGCCTGGACTCGGGCCTCCCGACCGGTGAACACTGAAGCTTTCTTT. The whole variable domain, remainder taken from reference TRBV30 and TRBJ1-1, is SQTIHQWPATLVQPVGSPLSLECTVEGTSNPNLYWYRQAAGRGLQLLFYSVGIGQISSEVPQNLSASRPQDRQFILSSKKLLLSDSGFYLCAWTRASRPVNTEAFFGQGTRLTVV.

This clonotype was seen many times. The V gene is TRBV9, the J gene TRBJ2-7; 8 positions match TRBD2. The CDR3 extends over 17 amino acids. The V gene's germline CDR1 is SGDLS and CDR2 YYNGEE. V was clipped by 4 bases and J by 1 base; unmatched bases: 13. The CDR3 sequence is CASSSSPLAGLSYEQYF. CDR3 nucleotide sequence: TGTGCCAGCAGCTCGAGCCCCTTAGCGGGACTTTCCTACGAGCAGTACTTC.

Many counts were recorded for this clonotype. J is TRBJ2-5 and V is TRBV12-3 or TRBV12-4; D is unclear. The V and J ends lost 6 bases and 0 bases respectively, with 14 bases between them. This CDR3 region has 15 residues. DNA of the CDR3: TGTGCCAGCAGCCCCAGTGGTGGGTACCAAGAGACCCAGTACTTC. Translated, it gives CASSPSGGYQETQYF.

V and J are TRBV11-2 and TRBJ2-1; maybe TRBD1 (5 bases). This CDR3 contains 16 residues. Germline V gene sequence: CDR1 SGHAT, CDR2 FQNNGV. V gave up 1 base and J gave up 6 bases, with 16 bases separating them. The CDR3: CASSLAGHGAANEQFF. The CDR3 DNA is TGTGCCAGCAGCTTAGCAGGGCATGGGGCCGCCAATGAGCAGTTCTTC.

The V gene is TRBV29-1, the J gene TRBJ1-1; D might be TRBD1 (6 bases). The CDR3 is made up of 11 amino acids. V shed 6 bases and J shed 6 bases, with 11 bases lying between them. Germline V gene lookup returns CDR1 SQVTM and CDR2 ANQGSEA. The CDR3 region is CSVLRTAEAFF. In nucleotides, the CDR3 is TGCAGCGTCCTCCGGACAGCTGAAGCTTTCTTT.

V usage is TRBV12-3 or TRBV12-4 and J usage is TRBJ2-7; D is possibly TRBD1 (6 bases). This CDR3 contains 12 residues. V shed 6 bases and J shed 7 bases, with 13 bases lying between them. The CDR3 DNA follows: TGTGCCAGCAGATCAGGGACAAGGGAGCAGTACTTC. Its protein product is CASRSGTREQYF.

This chain joins TRBV7-9 and TRBJ2-3, with a tentative D call TRBD2 (5 bases). Trimming pared 0 bases from V and 4 bases from J, leaving 17 bases between. Germline CDR1 reads SEHNR; CDR2 reads FQNEAQ (reference sequence). The CDR3 extends over 17 amino acids. In DNA, the CDR3 is TGTGCCAGCAGCTTAGCAGTCATTGAGGGATTTGCAGATACGCAGTATTTT. Residues: CASSLAVIEGFADTQYF.

This chain connects TRBV6-2 or TRBV6-3 to TRBJ2-1; D gene uncertain. CDR3 length: 14 residues. Germline V gene lookup returns CDR1 MNHEY and CDR2 SVGEGT. Deletions cut 1 base from V and 3 bases from J, with 7 bases between. CDR3 in DNA: TGTGCCAGCAGTTACTTCCAGAGCTACAATGAGCAGTTCTTC. Translating gives CASSYFQSYNEQFF.

This clonotype was counted only a few times. This sequence joins TRBV29-1 and TRBJ1-1; D unclear. Trimming shortened V by 5 bases and J by 1 base, and 8 bases separated the two germline ends. Looked up from germline, CDR1 is SQVTM and CDR2 is ANQGSEA. The CDR3 is 12 amino acids. CDR3: CSVKRQNTEAFF. In DNA form, the CDR3 reads TGCAGCGTTAAAAGACAGAACACTGAAGCTTTCTTT.

The rearrangement links TRBV25-1 to TRBJ2-1, with D perhaps TRBD2 (5 bases). V lost 1 base and J lost 3, with 10 bases in between. The CDR3 totals 15 residues. Germline V lookup: CDR1 MGHDK, CDR2 SYGVNS. CDR3 region: CASSESSGIYNEQFF. CDR3 bases: TGTGCCAGCAGTGAATCGAGCGGTATCTACAATGAGCAGTTCTTC.

The table lists this clonotype with a few counts. The chain uses TRBV7-9 and TRBJ2-6, with D unresolved. CDR1 and CDR2 (germline): SEHNR, FQNEAQ (reference sequence). The CDR3 extends over 15 amino acids. The V gene lost 5 bases and the J gene lost 2 bases, with 10 bases spanning the gap. For the CDR3, the DNA is TGTGCCAGCAGCCAGGATCAGACTGGGGCCAACGTCCTGACTTTC. It translates to CASSQDQTGANVLTF.

The rearrangement uses TRBV23-1 and TRBJ2-6; 10 nucleotides align to TRBD1. TRBV23-1 is treated as an ORF (open reading frame) with a function not yet certain. Trimming cost V 3 bases and J 0 bases; bases outside gene matches: 5. The CDR3 covers 18 residues. CDR3 sequence reads: CASSHGTGVNSGANVLTF. The CDR3 DNA reads as TGCGCCAGCAGTCATGGGACAGGGGTCAACTCTGGGGCCAACGTCCTGACTTTC.

This clonotype was detected a few times. The V gene is TRBV6-2 or TRBV6-3, the J gene TRBJ1-1; 7 bases are shared with TRBD1. The CDR3 sequence is 11 residues long. Germline V gives CDR1 MNHEY, CDR2 SVGEGT. Trimming took 10 bases from V and 5 from J; bases not matched to a gene: 4. The CDR3 here is CAIRGWTEAFF. CDR3 bases: TGTGCCATCAGGGGGTGGACTGAAGCTTTCTTT.

The chain couples TRBV6-6 to TRBJ2-7; 8 bases match TRBD1. CDR3 length equals 15 residues. The junction had 5 bases not matched to a gene; V was cut back by 3 bases and J by 1 base. The germline V gene encodes CDR1 MNHNY and CDR2 SVGAGI (reference sequence). CDR3 loop: CASSYYDRGSYEQYF. Written as DNA, the CDR3 is TGTGCCAGCAGTTATTACGACAGGGGATCCTACGAGCAGTACTTC.